This T cell receptor (beta chain) was identified during a study of OX40 agonist ivuxolimab in advanced cancers. About the study: Those treated in dose escalation had hepatocellular carcinoma, melanoma, renal cell cancer or head and neck cancer. Whole-study results and caveats: Doses of 0.1 to 3.0 mg/kg were accompanied by clonal expansion of CD4+ and CD8+ blood T cells by week 6.

On this clone: Its antigen is as yet unknown.

The protocol was immunoSEQ multiplex PCR, while the TCRdb copy is restricted to in-frame clones and leaves out a portion. The table includes about 14,000 clones, around three quarters detected once. V was clipped by 2 bases and J by 0 bases, with 12 bases between them. This CDR3 comprises 15 residues. In germline, CDR1 is SGHDT, CDR2 YYEEEE. This clonotype was obtained from an adult with an advanced solid tumor such as melanoma, head and neck, liver or kidney cancer. V gene TRBV5-6 combines with J gene TRBJ2-7, with D perhaps matching TRBD1 (5 bases). The sequencing here drew on CD4+ or CD8+ T cells sorted from blood, taken in a trial of the OX40 agonist ivuxolimab. The CDR3 region has the DNA TGTGCCAGCAGCTTAGGCGCCGACAGCTCCTACGAGCAGTACTTC. Protein product: CASSLGADSSYEQYF.